The 20 T cell receptor beta chains given below trace back to one sample, sequenced in a study of read filtering for tumor transcriptome and immune sequencing. Molecular barcoded adaptors covering alpha/delta and beta/gamma chains were used on roughly 400 ng RNA. Each CDR3 protein is one row after TCRdb ran MiXCR on the reads. The table lists fewer than 30,000 distinct CDR3 sequences, about an eighth of them singletons. Specimen: a population of CD138-negative cells sorted from bone marrow. These receptors originate from a donor aged 40 or older with multiple myeloma.

This clonotype has a count of ten or more. The J gene is TRBJ2-3, the V gene TRBV7-9, with 8 nucleotides matching TRBD1. Trimming took 9 bases from V and 5 from J; bases not matched to a gene: 7. This CDR3 comprises 13 residues. Germline CDR1 reads SEHNR; CDR2 reads FQNEAQ (reference sequence). CDR3 coding DNA: TGTGCCAGACAGACAGGGGCGGAAGATACGCAGTATTTT. It encodes CARQTGAEDTQYF.

This clonotype was picked up many times. The J gene is TRBJ2-1, the V gene TRBV11-2, with D tentatively TRBD1 (5 bases). V was trimmed by 6 bases and J by 0 bases, leaving 9 bases between them. The CDR3 contains 14 residues. CDR1 and CDR2 from the germline V gene are SGHAT and FQNNGV. The CDR3 nucleotides are TGTGCCAGCAGTCGACAGAGCTCCTACAATGAGCAGTTCTTC. It codes for CASSRQSSYNEQFF.

There are many counts of this clonotype. V is TRBV11-2 and J is TRBJ2-7, with D tentatively TRBD1 or TRBD2 (5 bases each). V was pared by 5 bases and J by 4 bases, with 15 bases between. From germline, CDR1 is SGHAT and CDR2 FQNNGV. This CDR3 is 14 amino acids long. The CDR3 here is CASSQGTSGYEQYF. The CDR3 nucleotides are TGTGCCAGCAGCCAAGGGACCTCAGGGTACGAGCAGTACTTC.

With regard to this clonotype: Germline is not matched at one junction end, which may reflect a read error. The chain combines TRBV12-3 or TRBV12-4 with TRBJ2-1; 7 bases are a match to TRBD1. The CDR3 runs to 14 residues. CDR3 nucleotide sequence: TGTGCCGGCAGTTGGGGACAGTCAAACAATGAGCAGTTCTTC. Translating it yields CAGSWGQSNNEQFF.

This clonotype was observed at least ten times. The CDR3 is CASSLVAGANTEAFF. The CDR3 DNA follows: TGTGCCAGCAGCTTAGTGGCAGGGGCAAACACTGAAGCTTTCTTT. The rearrangement uses TRBV7-9 and TRBJ1-1, with a weak D call TRBD1 (6 bases). This CDR3 is 15 amino acids long. Trimming took off 1 base at V and 2 bases at J, with 11 bases between the two ends. Germline CDR1 SEHNR, CDR2 FQNEAQ (reference sequence).

This clonotype was picked up many times. V usage is TRBV7-2 and J usage is TRBJ2-2; 7 bases align to TRBD2. The junction had 7 bases not matched to a gene; V was cut back by 5 bases and J by 1 base. The CDR3 sequence is 16 residues long. Germline V gene data show CDR1 as SGHTA and CDR2 as FQGNSA. CDR3 DNA sequence: TGTGCCAGCAGCGTGAATCCGGGAGGGAACACCGGGGAGCTGTTTTTT. Protein product: CASSVNPGGNTGELFF.

The sample holds many counts of this clonotype. J is TRBJ1-1 and V is TRBV7-2, with 7 bases identical to TRBD1. CDR3 length: 13 residues. The trim removed 2 bases at V and 5 bases at J, leaving 2 bases unmatched. Germline V gives CDR1 SGHTA, CDR2 FQGNSA. CDR3 coding DNA: TGTGCCAGCAGCTTACACAGGGGAACTGAAGCTTTCTTT. This codes for CASSLHRGTEAFF.

This clonotype was recorded at least ten times. The chain recombines TRBV5-1 with TRBJ2-2; possibly TRBD1 for D (5 bases). The germline V gene has CDR1 SGHRS and CDR2 YFSETQ. There are 15 residues in the CDR3. V was trimmed by 0 bases and J by 3 bases, leaving 9 bases between them. CDR3 residues: CASSLARVDTGELFF. The CDR3 nucleotides read TGCGCCAGCAGCTTGGCCAGGGTGGACACCGGGGAGCTGTTTTTT.

Many counts were recorded for this clonotype. The chain employs TRBV7-3 and TRBJ2-2; 10 bases match TRBD1. The CDR3 sequence is 15 residues long. V lost 2 bases to trimming and J lost 5 bases; unmatched junction nucleotides: 2. CDR1 and CDR2 (germline): SGHTA, FQGTGA. CDR3 region: CASSLGQGGTGELFF. DNA of the CDR3: TGTGCCAGCAGCTTAGGACAGGGGGGAACCGGGGAGCTGTTTTTT.

This clonotype came up many times. The chain couples TRBV7-8 to TRBJ1-6; D gene uncertain. Germline assignment: CDR1 SGHVS and CDR2 FQNEAQ. This CDR3 has 16 residues. V shed 5 bases and J shed 7 bases, with 18 bases lying between them. CDR3 residues: CASSPGFISRNSPLHF. As DNA, the CDR3 is TGTGCCAGCAGCCCTGGGTTTATTTCTCGGAATTCACCCCTCCACTTT.

This clonotype was counted at least ten times. The chain recombines TRBV19 with TRBJ2-1, with D maybe TRBD2 (5 bases). Germline lookup yields CDR1 LNHDA and CDR2 SQIVND (reference sequence). The CDR3 contains 15 residues. Trimming took 3 bases from V and 2 from J, leaving 11 bases between them. The CDR3 here is CASSIGSTPYNEQFF. The CDR3 DNA reads TGTGCCAGTAGTATTGGGAGTACTCCCTACAATGAGCAGTTCTTC.

This clonotype was seen many times. The chain uses TRBV30 and TRBJ2-2, with TRBD2 identical over 7 bases. After removal of 2 bases from V and 5 bases from J, the junction contained 5 bases not matched to a gene. The germline CDR1 and CDR2 sequences are GTSNPN and SVGIG (reference sequence). The CDR3 has 14 amino acids. CDR3 residues: CAWSLTGGTGELFF. CDR3 nucleotides: TGTGCCTGGAGTTTGACGGGAGGTACCGGGGAGCTGTTTTTT.

This clonotype showed up many times. The J gene is TRBJ1-5, the V gene TRBV7-9; D uncertain. The V gene's germline CDR1 is SEHNR and CDR2 FQNEAQ (reference sequence). The CDR3 sequence is 15 residues long. V lost 1 base and J 0 bases, leaving 7 bases between the germline ends. In DNA form, the CDR3 reads TGTGCCAGCAGCTTAGACACAGCTAGCAATCAGCCCCAGCATTTT. The encoded protein is CASSLDTASNQPQHF.

This clonotype was counted at least ten times. The chain joins TRBV12-3 or TRBV12-4 to TRBJ2-2; 10 positions match TRBD2. The CDR3 is 15 residues long. Trimming cost V 3 bases and J 6 bases; bases outside gene matches: 4. CDR3 loop: CASSLTLAGAGELFF. DNA of the CDR3: TGTGCCAGCAGTTTGACTCTAGCGGGAGCCGGGGAGCTGTTTTTT.

This clonotype was seen ten or more times. This may come from a read error, since a much larger clone is one base off. This is likely a read error, given that the CDR3 carries no conserved phenylalanine or tryptophan at its end. The gene calls are TRBV2 and TRBJ2-1, with 7 bases fitting TRBD2. V gave up 5 bases and J gave up 7 bases; unmatched junction bases: 2. CDR3 length: 12 amino acids. Germline assignment: CDR1 SNHLY and CDR2 FYNNEI. The CDR3 DNA sequence: TGTGCCAGCAGTCTAGCGGAGAATGAGCAGTTCTCC. It specifies CASSLAENEQFS.

This clonotype has a count of ten or more. This chain connects TRBV5-6 to TRBJ2-2, with D tentatively TRBD1 (5 bases). The germline CDR1 and CDR2 sequences are SGHDT and YYEEEE. This CDR3 spans 15 amino acids. V shed 2 bases and J shed 1 base, with 9 bases lying between them. CDR3 sequence: CASSFGQGNTGELFF. DNA of the CDR3: TGTGCCAGCAGCTTCGGGCAGGGGAACACCGGGGAGCTGTTTTTT.

In its sample, this clonotype was seen a few times. This CDR3 fails to terminate in the conserved phenylalanine or tryptophan, so it likely reflects a read error. V gene TRBV7-9 combines with J gene TRBJ2-5, with a weak D call TRBD2 (5 bases). The CDR3 extends over 15 amino acids. Looked up from germline, CDR1 is SEHNR and CDR2 is FQNEAQ (reference sequence). CDR3 residues: CASSLGLAGQQTQYV. CDR3 DNA: TGTGCCAGCAGCCTCGGACTCGCGGGCCAACAGACCCAGTACGTC.

This clonotype was detected ten times or more. V and J are TRBV29-1 and TRBJ2-7; 9 nucleotides match TRBD2. The CDR3 covers 13 residues. V lost 8 bases to trimming and J lost 0 bases; unmatched junction nucleotides: 5. CDR1 and CDR2 (germline): SQVTM, ANQGSEA. The DNA of the CDR3 is TGCAGCTGGAGGACTAGCGACTCCTACGAGCAGTACTTC. The encoded protein is CSWRTSDSYEQYF.

This clonotype was seen many times. CDR3 bases: TGTGCCAGCAGTGAATTAGGGGCCGGAGAACTGTTTTTT. Translating it yields CASSELGAGELFF. This chain links TRBV2 with TRBJ1-4, with D possibly being TRBD1 (5 bases). Germline V gene sequence: CDR1 SNHLY, CDR2 FYNNEI. With 2 bases removed from V and 12 bases from J, the gap between germline ends came to 13 bases. The CDR3 spans 13 residues.

Concerning this clonotype: At one boundary the junction diverges from the germline segment, which might be a read error. The genes are TRBV28 and TRBJ2-6; TRBD2 might be the D (6 bases). The CDR3 is 17 amino acids. The germline V gene has CDR1 MDHEN and CDR2 SYDVKM. The CDR3 DNA sequence: TGTGCCGGCACCCGAGCGGGCAGATTCTCTGGGGCCAACGTCCCGACCTTC. Encoded protein: CAGTRAGRFSGANVPTF.